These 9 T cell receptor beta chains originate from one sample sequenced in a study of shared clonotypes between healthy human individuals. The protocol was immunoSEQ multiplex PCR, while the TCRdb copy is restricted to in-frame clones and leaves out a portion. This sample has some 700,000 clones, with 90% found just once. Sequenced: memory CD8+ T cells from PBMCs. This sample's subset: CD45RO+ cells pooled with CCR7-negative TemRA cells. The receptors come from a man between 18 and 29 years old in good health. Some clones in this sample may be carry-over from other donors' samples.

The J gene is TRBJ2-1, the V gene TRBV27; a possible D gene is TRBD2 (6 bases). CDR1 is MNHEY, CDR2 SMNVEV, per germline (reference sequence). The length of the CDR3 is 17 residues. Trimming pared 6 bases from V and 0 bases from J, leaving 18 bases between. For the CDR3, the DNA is TGTGCCAGCAGACCCGGGACTTCCGCGAGCTCCTACAATGAGCAGTTCTTC. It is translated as CASRPGTSASSYNEQFF.

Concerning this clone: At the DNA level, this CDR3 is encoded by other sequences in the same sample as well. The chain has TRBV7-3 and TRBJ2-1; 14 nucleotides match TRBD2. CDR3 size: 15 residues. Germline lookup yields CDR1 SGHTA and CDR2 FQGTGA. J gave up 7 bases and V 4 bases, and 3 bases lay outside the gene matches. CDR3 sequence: CASSSGLAGVNEQFF. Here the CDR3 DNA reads TGTGCCAGCAGCTCGGGACTAGCGGGAGTTAATGAGCAGTTCTTC.

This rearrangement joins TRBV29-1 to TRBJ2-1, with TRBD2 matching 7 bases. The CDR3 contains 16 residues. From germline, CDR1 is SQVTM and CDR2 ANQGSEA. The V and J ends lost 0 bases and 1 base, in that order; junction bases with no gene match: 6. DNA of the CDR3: TGCAGCGTTGAAGATCGGGGGGTGGTATCCTACAATGAGCAGTTCTTC. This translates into CSVEDRGVVSYNEQFF.

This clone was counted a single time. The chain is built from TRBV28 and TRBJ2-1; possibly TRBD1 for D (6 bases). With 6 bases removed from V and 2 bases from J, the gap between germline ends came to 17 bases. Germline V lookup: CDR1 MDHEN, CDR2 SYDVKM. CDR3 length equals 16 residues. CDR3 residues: CASSSDTEGAYNEQFF. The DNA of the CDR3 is TGTGCCAGCAGCTCCGACACAGAGGGGGCCTACAATGAGCAGTTCTTC.

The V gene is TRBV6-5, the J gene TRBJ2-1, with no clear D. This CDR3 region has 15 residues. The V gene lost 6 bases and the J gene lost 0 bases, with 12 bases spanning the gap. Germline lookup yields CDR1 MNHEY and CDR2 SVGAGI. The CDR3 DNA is TGTGCCAGCAGATTTCATATGAGCTCCTACAATGAGCAGTTCTTC. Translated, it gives CASRFHMSSYNEQFF.

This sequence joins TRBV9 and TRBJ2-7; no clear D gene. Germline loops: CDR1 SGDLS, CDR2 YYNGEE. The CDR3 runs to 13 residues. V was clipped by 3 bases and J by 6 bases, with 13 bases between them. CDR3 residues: CASSGGVRSEQYF. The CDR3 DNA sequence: TGTGCCAGCAGCGGCGGCGTTAGGAGCGAGCAGTACTTC. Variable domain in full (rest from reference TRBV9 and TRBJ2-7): DSGVTQTPKHLITATGQRVTLRCSPRSGDLSVYWYQQSLDQGLQFLIQYYNGEERAKGNILERFSAQQFPDLHSELNLSSLELGDSALYFCASSGGVRSEQYFGPGTRLTVT.

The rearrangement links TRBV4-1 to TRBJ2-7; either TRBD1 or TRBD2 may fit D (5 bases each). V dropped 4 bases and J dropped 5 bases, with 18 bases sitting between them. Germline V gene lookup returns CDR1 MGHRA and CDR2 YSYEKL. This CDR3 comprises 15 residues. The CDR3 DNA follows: TGCGCCAGCAGCCTTATATTCGGGACGAGACACGAGCAGTACTTC. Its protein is CASSLIFGTRHEQYF.

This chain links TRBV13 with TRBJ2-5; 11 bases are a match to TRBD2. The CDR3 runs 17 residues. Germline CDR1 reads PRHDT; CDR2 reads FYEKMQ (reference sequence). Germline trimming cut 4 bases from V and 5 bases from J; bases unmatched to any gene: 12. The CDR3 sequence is CASSSPGLAVGRETQYF. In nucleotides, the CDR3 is TGTGCCAGCAGCTCCCCGGGACTAGCGGTCGGGCGGGAGACCCAGTACTTC.

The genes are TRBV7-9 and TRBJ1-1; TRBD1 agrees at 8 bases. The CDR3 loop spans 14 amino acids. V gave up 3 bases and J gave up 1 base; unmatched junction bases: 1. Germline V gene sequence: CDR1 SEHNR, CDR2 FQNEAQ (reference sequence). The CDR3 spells CASSLGQENTEAFF. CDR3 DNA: TGTGCCAGCAGCTTGGGACAGGAGAACACTGAAGCTTTCTTT.